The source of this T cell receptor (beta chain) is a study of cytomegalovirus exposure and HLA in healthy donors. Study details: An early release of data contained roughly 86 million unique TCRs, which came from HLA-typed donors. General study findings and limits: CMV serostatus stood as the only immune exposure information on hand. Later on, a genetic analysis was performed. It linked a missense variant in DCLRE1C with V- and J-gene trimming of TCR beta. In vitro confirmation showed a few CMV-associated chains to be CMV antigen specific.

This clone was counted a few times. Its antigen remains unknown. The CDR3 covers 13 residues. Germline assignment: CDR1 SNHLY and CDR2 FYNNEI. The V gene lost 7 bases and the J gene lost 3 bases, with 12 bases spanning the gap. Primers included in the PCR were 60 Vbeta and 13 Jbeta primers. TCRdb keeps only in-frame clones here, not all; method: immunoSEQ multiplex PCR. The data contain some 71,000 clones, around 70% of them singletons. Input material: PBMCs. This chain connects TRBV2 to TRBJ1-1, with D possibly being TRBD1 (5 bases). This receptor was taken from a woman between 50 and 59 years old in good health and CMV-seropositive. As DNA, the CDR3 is TGTGCCAGCATGGGGCCACCATACACTGAAGCTTTCTTT. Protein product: CASMGPPYTEAFF.